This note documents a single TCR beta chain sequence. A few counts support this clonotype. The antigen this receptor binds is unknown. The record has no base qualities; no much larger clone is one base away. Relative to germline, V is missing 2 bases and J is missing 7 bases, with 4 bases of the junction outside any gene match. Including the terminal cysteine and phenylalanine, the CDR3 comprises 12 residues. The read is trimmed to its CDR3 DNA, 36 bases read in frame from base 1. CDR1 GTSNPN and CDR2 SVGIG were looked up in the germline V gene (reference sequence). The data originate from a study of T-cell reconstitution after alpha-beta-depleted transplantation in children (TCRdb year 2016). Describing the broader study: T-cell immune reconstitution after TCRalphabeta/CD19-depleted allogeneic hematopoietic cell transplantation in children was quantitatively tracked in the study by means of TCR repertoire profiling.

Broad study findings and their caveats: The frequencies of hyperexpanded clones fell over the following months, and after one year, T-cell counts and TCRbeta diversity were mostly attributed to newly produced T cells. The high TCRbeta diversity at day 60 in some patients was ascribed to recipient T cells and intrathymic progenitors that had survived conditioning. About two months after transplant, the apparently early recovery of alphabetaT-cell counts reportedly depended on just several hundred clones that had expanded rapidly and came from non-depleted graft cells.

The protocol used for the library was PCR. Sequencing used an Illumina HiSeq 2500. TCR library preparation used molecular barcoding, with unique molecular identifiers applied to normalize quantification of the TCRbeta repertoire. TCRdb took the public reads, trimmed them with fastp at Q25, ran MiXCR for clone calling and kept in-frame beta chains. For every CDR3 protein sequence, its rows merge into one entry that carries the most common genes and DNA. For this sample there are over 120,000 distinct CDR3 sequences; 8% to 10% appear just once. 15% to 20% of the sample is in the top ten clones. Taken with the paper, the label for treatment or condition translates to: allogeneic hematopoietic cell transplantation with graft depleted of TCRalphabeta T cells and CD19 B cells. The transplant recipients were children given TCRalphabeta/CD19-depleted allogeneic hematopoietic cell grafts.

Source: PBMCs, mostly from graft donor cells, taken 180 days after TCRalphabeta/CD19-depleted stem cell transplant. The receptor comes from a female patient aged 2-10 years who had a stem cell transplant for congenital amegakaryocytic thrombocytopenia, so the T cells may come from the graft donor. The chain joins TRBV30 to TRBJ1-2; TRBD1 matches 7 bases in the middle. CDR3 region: CAWSTGARGYTF. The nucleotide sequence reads TGTGCCTGGAGTACAGGGGCCCGTGGCTACACCTTC.